A selection of T cell receptor beta chains follows, all from one sample in a study of cytotoxic CD8 clonotypes in ibrutinib-treated CLL. Profiled with immunoSEQ multiplex PCR; TCRdb holds only in-frame clones, not every one. The sample yields fewer than 400,000 clones, under 70% seen once. The sequences come from PBMCs, collected after 36 months of ibrutinib treatment. Receptors originate from a human donor with chronic lymphocytic leukemia. Both conserved end residues are part of each CDR3. The order of the fields is CDR3 length, clone size, J gene, D gene, V gene, CDR3 DNA, CDR3 protein. A D gene is named only where the DNA matches it firmly. Where a row states a size, it is once, few, many or the class of an expanded clone; other rows omit it.

CDR3 length: 17
clone size: .
J gene: TRBJ2-3
D gene: .
V gene: TRBV4-1
CDR3 DNA: TGCGCCAGCAGCCAACCGGCGGGGGCGAGGGTCACAGATACGCAGTATTTT
CDR3 protein: CASSQPAGARVTDTQYF

CDR3 length: 16
clone size: few
J gene: TRBJ2-7
D gene: TRBD2
V gene: TRBV4-1
CDR3 DNA: TGCGCCAGCAGCCGATCCCTAGCGGACCCGTCCTACGAGCAGTACTTC
CDR3 protein: CASSRSLADPSYEQYF

CDR3 length: 14
clone size: .
J gene: TRBJ2-3
D gene: .
V gene: TRBV6-6
CDR3 DNA: TGTGCCAGCAGATCGGCCCCACACACAGATACGCAGTATTTT
CDR3 protein: CASRSAPHTDTQYF

CDR3 length: 17
clone size: once
J gene: TRBJ2-3
D gene: .
V gene: TRBV27
CDR3 DNA: TGTGCCAGCAGTTTATCGAGGGGGTCGGGGCAAAAAGATACGCAGTATTTT
CDR3 protein: CASSLSRGSGQKDTQYF

CDR3 length: 16
clone size: .
J gene: TRBJ2-3
D gene: .
V gene: TRBV2
CDR3 DNA: TGTGCCAGCATTGAATTCGTAGGGCGGACCACAGATACGCAGTATTTT
CDR3 protein: CASIEFVGRTTDTQYF

CDR3 length: 11
clone size: .
J gene: TRBJ2-3
D gene: .
V gene: TRBV6-5
CDR3 DNA: TGTGCCAGCAGATGGTTCGATACGCAGTATTTT
CDR3 protein: CASRWFDTQYF

CDR3 length: 14
clone size: .
J gene: TRBJ2-7
D gene: TRBD1
V gene: TRBV5-1
CDR3 DNA: TGCGCCAGCAGTCCTCGGACAGGGAGCTACGAGCAGTACTTC
CDR3 protein: CASSPRTGSYEQYF

CDR3 length: 14
clone size: .
J gene: TRBJ1-2
D gene: .
V gene: TRBV10-3
CDR3 DNA: TGTGCCATCAGTGAGTCGATTTACCGTTATGGCTACACCTTC
CDR3 protein: CAISESIYRYGYTF

CDR3 length: 17
clone size: .
J gene: TRBJ2-2
D gene: .
V gene: TRBV4-1
CDR3 DNA: TGCGCCAGCAGCCAAGACCGCTACACCGGGGACACCGGGGAGCTGTTTTTT
CDR3 protein: CASSQDRYTGDTGELFF

CDR3 length: 11
clone size: .
J gene: TRBJ1-5
D gene: .
V gene: TRBV29-1
CDR3 DNA: TGCAGCGTTGAATTTGGAAACTCCCAGCATTTT
CDR3 protein: CSVEFGNSQHF

CDR3 length: 13
clone size: .
J gene: TRBJ2-7
D gene: .
V gene: TRBV11-2
CDR3 DNA: TGTGCCAGCAGCCCAGTCGTGCCCCTCGAGCAGTACTTC
CDR3 protein: CASSPVVPLEQYF

CDR3 length: 15
clone size: .
J gene: TRBJ1-1
D gene: TRBD1
V gene: TRBV6-5
CDR3 DNA: TGTGCCAGCAGTTACTCACAGGGGGCGAACACTGAAGCTTTCTTT
CDR3 protein: CASSYSQGANTEAFF

CDR3 length: 12
clone size: .
J gene: TRBJ1-3
D gene: .
V gene: TRBV29-1
CDR3 DNA: TGCAGCGTTGACCTGGGGGCAAACACCATATATTTT
CDR3 protein: CSVDLGANTIYF

CDR3 length: 15
clone size: .
J gene: TRBJ1-4
D gene: .
V gene: TRBV6-1
CDR3 DNA: TGTGCCAGCAGTGAAACTCCCCTTGGGGATGAAAAACTGTTTTTT
CDR3 protein: CASSETPLGDEKLFF